Each of the 18 T cell receptor beta chains below was sequenced from the same sample in a study of blood T cell repertoires in COVID-19. Generated by immunoSEQ multiplex PCR, the TCRdb table keeps only in-frame clones and is missing some. The table lists roughly 66,000 clones, 65% to 85% of them singletons. Sample: peripheral blood. The receptors here all came from a woman aged 60 to 75 with acute or convalescent COVID-19.

The genes are TRBV10-3 and TRBJ2-3, with 11 bases that match TRBD2. From germline, CDR1 is ENHRY and CDR2 SYGVKD. The CDR3 contains 19 residues. The trim removed 5 bases at V and 0 bases at J, leaving 13 bases unmatched. The CDR3 protein is CAISPTGTSGVLSTDTQYF. The CDR3 DNA sequence: TGTGCCATCAGTCCGACCGGGACTAGCGGAGTTCTTAGCACAGATACGCAGTATTTT.

V and J are TRBV10-1 and TRBJ2-1, with 7 positions matching TRBD1. The J segment lost 3 bases and the V segment lost 4 bases, leaving 6 bases of the junction unmatched. CDR1 is WNHNN, CDR2 SYGVQD, per germline (reference sequence). The CDR3 runs to 15 residues. CDR3 amino acids: CASSAGTESYNEQFF. Written as DNA, the CDR3 is TGCGCCAGCAGTGCCGGGACAGAGAGCTACAATGAGCAGTTCTTC.

The J gene is TRBJ2-6, the V gene TRBV4-1; D may be TRBD2 (6 bases). CDR3 length: 17 residues. V lost 1 base and J lost 3, with 13 bases in between. CDR1 is MGHRA and CDR2 is YSYEKL in the germline V gene. The CDR3 region has the DNA TGCGCCAGCAGCCAAGTAGGGACCGGGGGTGGGGCCAACGTCCTGACTTTC. It is translated as CASSQVGTGGGANVLTF.

The chain recombines TRBV30 with TRBJ1-1; 7 bases align to TRBD1. Germline values: CDR1 GTSNPN, CDR2 SVGIG (reference sequence). J lost 1 base, V lost 1 base, and 6 bases had no gene match. CDR3 length: 15 residues. CDR3 sequence reads: CAWSGSGTANTEAFF. The CDR3 DNA reads as TGTGCCTGGAGTGGTTCCGGGACAGCGAACACTGAAGCTTTCTTT.

This chain connects TRBV6-5 to TRBJ1-1; possible D gene TRBD1, 6 bases. V dropped 0 bases and J dropped 1 base, with 12 bases sitting between them. The length of the CDR3 is 16 residues. The germline CDR1 and CDR2 sequences are MNHEY and SVGAGI. CDR3 sequence: CASSYSEGHGNTEAFF. The DNA of the CDR3 is TGTGCCAGCAGTTACTCCGAGGGACACGGGAACACTGAAGCTTTCTTT.

The chain carries TRBV5-1 and TRBJ2-2, with TRBD1 matching over 9 bases. There are 15 residues in the CDR3. Germline V CDR1 and CDR2: SGHRS, YFSETQ. The V and J ends lost 4 bases and 5 bases, in that order; junction bases with no gene match: 6. The CDR3 here is CASSDRQGGTGELFF. CDR3 bases: TGCGCCAGCAGCGACCGACAGGGGGGAACCGGGGAGCTGTTTTTT.

This chain connects TRBV27 to TRBJ1-1, with D possibly TRBD1 on 5 matching bases. The CDR3 spans 16 residues. CDR1 is MNHEY and CDR2 is SMNVEV in the germline V gene (reference sequence). Trimming took off 2 bases at V and 1 base at J, with 14 bases between the two ends. This CDR3 reads CASSLSETAPNTEAFF. The CDR3 bases are TGTGCCAGCAGTTTAAGTGAGACAGCCCCGAACACTGAAGCTTTCTTT.

The V and J genes are TRBV12-3 or TRBV12-4 and TRBJ2-3; 8 nucleotides align to TRBD2. CDR3 length equals 13 residues. The J segment lost 5 bases and the V segment lost 8 bases, leaving 6 bases of the junction unmatched. CDR3 sequence reads: CASGRGDVDTQYF. The CDR3 DNA reads as TGTGCCAGCGGGCGGGGGGATGTAGATACGCAGTATTTT.

This rearrangement joins TRBV5-1 to TRBJ1-2, with 10 positions matching TRBD1. The length of the CDR3 is 19 residues. The V and J ends lost 2 bases and 2 bases, in that order; junction bases with no gene match: 15. Per germline, CDR1 SGHRS and CDR2 YFSETQ. This CDR3 is CASSFLPGQGSPFNYGYTF. CDR3 coding DNA: TGCGCCAGCAGCTTTCTTCCGGGACAGGGGTCCCCATTCAACTATGGCTACACCTTC. The variable domain in full, completed from reference TRBV5-1 and TRBJ1-2, reads KAGVTQTPRYLIKTRGQQVTLSCSPISGHRSVSWYQQTPGQGLQFLFEYFSETQRNKGNFPGRFSGRQFSNSRSEMNVSTLELGDSALYLCASSFLPGQGSPFNYGYTFGSGTRLTVV.

This chain links TRBV19 with TRBJ2-1; D perhaps matches TRBD2 (6 bases). Germline V gene data show CDR1 as LNHDA and CDR2 as SQIVND (reference sequence). V lost 3 bases and J lost 4, with 16 bases in between. This CDR3 contains 16 residues. CDR3 bases: TGTGCCAGTAGTATCGCTACCGGGGGTGTTTACAATGAGCAGTTCTTC. The encoded protein is CASSIATGGVYNEQFF.

In its sample, this clone was seen a few times. The V and J genes are TRBV3-1 (or the pseudogene TRBV3-2) and TRBJ1-4; unclear D gene. V was pared by 1 base and J by 4 bases, with 10 bases between. Looked up from germline, CDR1 is LGHDT and CDR2 is YNNKEL (reference sequence). CDR3 size: 15 residues. The CDR3 DNA follows: TGTGCCAGCAGCCAAGGGAGCGGAAATAATGAAAAACTGTTTTTT. Translating it yields CASSQGSGNNEKLFF.

The chain uses TRBV6-5 and TRBJ2-1, with 7 bases fitting TRBD1. Trimming cost V 10 bases and J 3 bases; bases outside gene matches: 9. The CDR3 has 14 amino acids. CDR1 is MNHEY and CDR2 is SVGAGI in the germline V gene. For the CDR3, the DNA is TGTGCCACCGAGACAGGGCGCTTCTACAATGAGCAGTTCTTC. Protein product: CATETGRFYNEQFF.

This chain connects TRBV6-1 to TRBJ1-2; D is perhaps TRBD1 (5 bases). The V gene's germline CDR1 is MNHNS and CDR2 SASEGT. This CDR3 is built from 13 residues. Trimming removed 2 bases at V and 6 bases at J, with 10 bases between. As DNA, the CDR3 is TGTGCCAGCAGTGAATTTAGGGGCGATGGCTACACCTTC. It encodes CASSEFRGDGYTF.

This clone has a handful of counts. This chain uses TRBV5-6 with TRBJ2-7; 8 nucleotides line up with TRBD1. The CDR3 covers 15 residues. V gave up 4 bases and J gave up 3 bases; unmatched junction bases: 9. Germline lookup yields CDR1 SGHDT and CDR2 YYEEEE. Here the CDR3 reads CASSVTGGFDYEQYF. CDR3 nucleotide sequence: TGTGCCAGCAGCGTCACAGGGGGTTTCGACTACGAGCAGTACTTC.

CDR3: CASSHRGELGEQYF. The CDR3 coding sequence is TGTGCCAGCAGCCACAGGGGAGAGTTGGGTGAGCAGTACTTC. V usage is TRBV27 and J usage is TRBJ2-7; 7 bases match TRBD1. Per the germline V gene, CDR1 is MNHEY and CDR2 is SMNVEV (reference sequence). With 6 bases clipped from V and 7 bases from J, the junction kept 12 bases outside the gene matches. The CDR3 is 14 amino acids.

The rearrangement uses TRBV6-5 and TRBJ1-4, with 8 nucleotides matching TRBD1. The CDR3 sequence is 14 residues long. The germline CDR1 and CDR2 sequences are MNHEY and SVGAGI. The J segment lost 5 bases and the V segment lost 5 bases, leaving 4 bases of the junction unmatched. This chain's CDR3 is CASSKRQGNEKLFF. The CDR3 coding sequence is TGTGCCAGCAGTAAAAGACAGGGGAATGAAAAACTGTTTTTT.

This chain connects TRBV3-1 (or the pseudogene TRBV3-2) to TRBJ2-1, with a possible D match to TRBD1 (5 bases). V dropped 7 bases and J dropped 7 bases, with 17 bases sitting between them. The CDR3 is 14 amino acids. Germline V CDR1 and CDR2: LGHDT, YNNKEL (reference sequence). This chain's CDR3 is CASKGRGLLNEQFF. The CDR3 DNA reads as TGTGCCAGCAAAGGAAGGGGTCTTCTAAATGAGCAGTTCTTC.

The V and J genes are TRBV5-4 and TRBJ1-1; 7 nucleotides agree with TRBD1. Trimming at V came to 0 bases and at J to 3 bases, leaving 8 bases not matched to a gene. This CDR3 has 16 amino acids. Germline CDR1 SGHNT, CDR2 YYREEE (reference sequence). CDR3 protein: CASSLAQGVLDTEAFF. The CDR3 bases are TGTGCCAGCAGCTTGGCGCAGGGGGTGCTAGACACTGAAGCTTTCTTT.